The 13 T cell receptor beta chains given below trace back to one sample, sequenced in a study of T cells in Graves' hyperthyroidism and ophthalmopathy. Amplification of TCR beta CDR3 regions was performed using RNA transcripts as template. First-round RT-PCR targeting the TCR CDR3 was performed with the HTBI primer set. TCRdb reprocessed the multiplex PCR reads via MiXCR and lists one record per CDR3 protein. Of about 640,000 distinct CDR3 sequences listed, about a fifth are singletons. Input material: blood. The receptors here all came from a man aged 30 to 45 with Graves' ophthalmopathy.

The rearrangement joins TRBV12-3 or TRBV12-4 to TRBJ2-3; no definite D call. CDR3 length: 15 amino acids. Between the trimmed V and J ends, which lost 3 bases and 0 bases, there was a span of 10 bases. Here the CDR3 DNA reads TGTGCCAGCAGTTTGGCGTACGGGAGCACAGATACGCAGTATTTT. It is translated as CASSLAYGSTDTQYF.

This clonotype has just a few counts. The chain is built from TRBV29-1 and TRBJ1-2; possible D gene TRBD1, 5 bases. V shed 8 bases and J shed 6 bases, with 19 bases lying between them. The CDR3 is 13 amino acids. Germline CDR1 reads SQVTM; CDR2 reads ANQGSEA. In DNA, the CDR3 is TGCAGCAGCTATAGCGACAGACTCCATGGCTACACCTTC. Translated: CSSYSDRLHGYTF.

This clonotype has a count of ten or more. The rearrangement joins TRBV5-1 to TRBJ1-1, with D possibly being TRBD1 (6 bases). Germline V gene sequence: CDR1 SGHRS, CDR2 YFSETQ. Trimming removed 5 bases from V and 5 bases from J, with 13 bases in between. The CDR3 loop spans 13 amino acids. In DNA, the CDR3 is TGCGCCAGCAGTCAGAGGGGGTGGACTGAAGCTTTCTTT. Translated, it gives CASSQRGWTEAFF.

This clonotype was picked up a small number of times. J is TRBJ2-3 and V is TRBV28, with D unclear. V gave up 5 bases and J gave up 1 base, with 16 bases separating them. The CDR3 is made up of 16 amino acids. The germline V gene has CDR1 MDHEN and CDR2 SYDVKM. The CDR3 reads CASSPRRAERTDTQYF. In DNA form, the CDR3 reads TGTGCCAGCAGTCCCCGTCGGGCGGAGCGCACAGATACGCAGTATTTT.

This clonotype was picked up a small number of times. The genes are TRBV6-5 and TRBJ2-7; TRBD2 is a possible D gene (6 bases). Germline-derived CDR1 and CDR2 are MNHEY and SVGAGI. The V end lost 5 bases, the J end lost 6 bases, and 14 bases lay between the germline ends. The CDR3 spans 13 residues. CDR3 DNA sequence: TGTGCCAGCAGTACTAGCCGGCGCGGCGAGCAGTACTTC. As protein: CASSTSRRGEQYF.

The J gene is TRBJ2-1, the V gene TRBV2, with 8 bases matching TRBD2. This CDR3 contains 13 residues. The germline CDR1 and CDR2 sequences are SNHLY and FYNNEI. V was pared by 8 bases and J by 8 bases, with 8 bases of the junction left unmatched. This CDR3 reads CASFREGVYEQFF. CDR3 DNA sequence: TGTGCCAGCTTTCGGGAGGGAGTTTATGAGCAGTTCTTC.

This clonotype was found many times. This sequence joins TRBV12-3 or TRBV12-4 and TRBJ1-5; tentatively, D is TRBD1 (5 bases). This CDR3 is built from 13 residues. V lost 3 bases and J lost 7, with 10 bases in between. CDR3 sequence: CASSFGGDQPQHF. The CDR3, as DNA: TGTGCCAGCAGTTTTGGGGGAGACCAGCCCCAGCATTTT.

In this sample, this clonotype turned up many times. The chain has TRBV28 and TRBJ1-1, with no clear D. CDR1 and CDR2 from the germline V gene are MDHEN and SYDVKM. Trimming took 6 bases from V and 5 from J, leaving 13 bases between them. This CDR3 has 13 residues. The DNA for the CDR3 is TGTGCCAGCAGCTCCTTTGGGAGGACTGAAGCTTTCTTT. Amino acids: CASSSFGRTEAFF. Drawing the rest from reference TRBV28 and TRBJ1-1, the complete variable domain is DVKVTQSSRYLVKRTGEKVFLECVQDMDHENMFWYRQDPGLGLRLIYFSYDVKMKEKGDIPEGYSVSREKKERFSLILESASTNQTSMYLCASSSFGRTEAFFGQGTRLTVV.

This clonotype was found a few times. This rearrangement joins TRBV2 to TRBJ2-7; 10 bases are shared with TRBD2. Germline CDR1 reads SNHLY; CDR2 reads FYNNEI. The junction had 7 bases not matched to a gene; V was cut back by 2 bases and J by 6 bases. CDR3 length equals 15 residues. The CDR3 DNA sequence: TGTGCCAGCAGTGAAAGGCTAGCGGGAGCCATCGAGCAGTACTTC. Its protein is CASSERLAGAIEQYF. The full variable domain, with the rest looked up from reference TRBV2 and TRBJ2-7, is EPEVTQTPSHQVTQMGQEVILRCVPISNHLYFYWYRQILGQKVEFLVSFYNNEISEKSEIFDDQFSVERPDGSNFTLKIRSTKLEDSAMYFCASSERLAGAIEQYFGPGTRLTVT.

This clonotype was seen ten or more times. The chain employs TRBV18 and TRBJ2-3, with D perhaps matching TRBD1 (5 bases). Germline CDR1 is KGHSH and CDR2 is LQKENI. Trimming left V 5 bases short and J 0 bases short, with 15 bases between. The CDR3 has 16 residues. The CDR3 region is CASSSRQGPSTDTQYF. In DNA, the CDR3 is TGTGCCAGCTCATCCCGGCAGGGCCCTAGCACAGATACGCAGTATTTT.

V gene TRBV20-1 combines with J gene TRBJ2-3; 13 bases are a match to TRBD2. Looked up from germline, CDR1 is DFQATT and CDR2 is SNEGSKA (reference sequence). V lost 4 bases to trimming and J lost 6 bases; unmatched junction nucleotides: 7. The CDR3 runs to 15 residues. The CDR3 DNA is TGCAGTGCTATAACCGGGACTAGCGGGAAGGATACGCAGTATTTT. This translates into CSAITGTSGKDTQYF.

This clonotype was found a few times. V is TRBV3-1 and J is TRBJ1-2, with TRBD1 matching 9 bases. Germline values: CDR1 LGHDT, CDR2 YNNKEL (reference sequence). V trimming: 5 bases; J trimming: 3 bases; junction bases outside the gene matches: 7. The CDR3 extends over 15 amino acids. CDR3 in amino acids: CASSRTGGADYGYTF. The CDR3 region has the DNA TGTGCCAGCAGCAGAACAGGGGGCGCGGACTATGGCTACACCTTC.

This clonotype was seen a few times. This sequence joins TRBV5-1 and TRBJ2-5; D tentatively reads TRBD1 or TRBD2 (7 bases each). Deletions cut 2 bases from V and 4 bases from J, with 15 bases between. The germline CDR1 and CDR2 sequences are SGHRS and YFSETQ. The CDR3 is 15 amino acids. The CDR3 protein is CASSFGDREGETQYF. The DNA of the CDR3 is TGCGCCAGCAGCTTTGGAGACAGGGAGGGAGAGACCCAGTACTTC. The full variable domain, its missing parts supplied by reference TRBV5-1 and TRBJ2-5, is KAGVTQTPRYLIKTRGQQVTLSCSPISGHRSVSWYQQTPGQGLQFLFEYFSETQRNKGNFPGRFSGRQFSNSRSEMNVSTLELGDSALYLCASSFGDREGETQYFGPGTRLLVL.